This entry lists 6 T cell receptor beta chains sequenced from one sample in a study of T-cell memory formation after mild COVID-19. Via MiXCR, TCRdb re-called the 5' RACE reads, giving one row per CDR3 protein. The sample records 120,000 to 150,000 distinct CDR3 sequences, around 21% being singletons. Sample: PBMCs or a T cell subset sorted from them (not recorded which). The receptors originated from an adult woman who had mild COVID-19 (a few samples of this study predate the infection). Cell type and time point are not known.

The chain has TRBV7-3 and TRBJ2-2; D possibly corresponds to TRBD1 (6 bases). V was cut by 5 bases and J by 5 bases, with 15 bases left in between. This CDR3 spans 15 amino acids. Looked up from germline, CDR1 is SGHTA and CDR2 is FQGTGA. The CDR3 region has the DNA TGTGCCAGCAGCCCCGGGACACTGAGAACCGGGGAGCTGTTTTTT. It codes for CASSPGTLRTGELFF.

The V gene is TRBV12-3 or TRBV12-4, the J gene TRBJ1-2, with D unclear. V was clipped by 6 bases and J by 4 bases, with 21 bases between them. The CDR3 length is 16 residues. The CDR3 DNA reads TGTGCCAGCAGCCCACATCAGCCGGCTAAGGCCTATGGCTACACCTTC. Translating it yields CASSPHQPAKAYGYTF.

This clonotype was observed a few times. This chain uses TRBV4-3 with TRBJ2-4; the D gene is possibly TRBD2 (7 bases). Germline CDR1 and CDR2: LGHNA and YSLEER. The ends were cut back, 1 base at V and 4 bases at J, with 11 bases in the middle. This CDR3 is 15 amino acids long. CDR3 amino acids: CASSQGGGAKNIQYF. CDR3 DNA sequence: TGCGCCAGCAGCCAAGGAGGGGGGGCGAAAAACATTCAGTACTTC.

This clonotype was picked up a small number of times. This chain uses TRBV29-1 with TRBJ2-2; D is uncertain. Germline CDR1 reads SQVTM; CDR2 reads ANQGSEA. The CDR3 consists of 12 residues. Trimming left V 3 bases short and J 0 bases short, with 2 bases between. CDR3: CSVEPNTGELFF. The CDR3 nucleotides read TGCAGCGTTGAGCCGAACACCGGGGAGCTGTTTTTT.

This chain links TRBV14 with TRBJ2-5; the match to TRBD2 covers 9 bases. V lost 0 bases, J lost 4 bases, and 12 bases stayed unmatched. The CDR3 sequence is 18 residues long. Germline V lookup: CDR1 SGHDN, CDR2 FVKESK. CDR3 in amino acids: CASSQDMSGLASPETQYF. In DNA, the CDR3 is TGTGCCAGCAGCCAAGATATGTCGGGACTAGCTTCTCCAGAGACCCAGTACTTC.

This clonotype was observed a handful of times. The CDR3 coding sequence is TGTGCCAGCAGTCCGCGGGAGGTCTCGAAGACCCAGTACTTC. Its protein product is CASSPREVSKTQYF. V usage is TRBV6-5 and J usage is TRBJ2-5; 8 bases are shared with TRBD2. The CDR3 sequence is 14 residues long. V lost 5 bases to trimming and J lost 6 bases; unmatched junction nucleotides: 8. The germline V gene has CDR1 MNHEY and CDR2 SVGAGI.